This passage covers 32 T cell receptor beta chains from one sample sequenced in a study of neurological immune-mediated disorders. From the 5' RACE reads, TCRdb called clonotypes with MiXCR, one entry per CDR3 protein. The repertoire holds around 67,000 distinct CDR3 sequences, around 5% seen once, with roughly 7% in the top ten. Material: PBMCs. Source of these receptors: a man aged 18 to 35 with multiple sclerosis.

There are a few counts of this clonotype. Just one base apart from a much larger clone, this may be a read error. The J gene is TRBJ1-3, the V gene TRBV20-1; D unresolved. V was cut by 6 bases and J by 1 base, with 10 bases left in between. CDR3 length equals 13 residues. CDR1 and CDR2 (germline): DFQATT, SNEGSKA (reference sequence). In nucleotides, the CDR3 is TGCAGTGCAGGACGGCAATCTGGAAACACCATATATTTT. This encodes CSAGRQSGNTIYF.

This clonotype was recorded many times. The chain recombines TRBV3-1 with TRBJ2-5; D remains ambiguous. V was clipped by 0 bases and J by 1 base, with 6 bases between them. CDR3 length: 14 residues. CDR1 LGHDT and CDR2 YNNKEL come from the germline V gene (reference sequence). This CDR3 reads CASSQELTQETQYF. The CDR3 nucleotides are TGTGCCAGCAGCCAAGAACTCACCCAAGAGACCCAGTACTTC.

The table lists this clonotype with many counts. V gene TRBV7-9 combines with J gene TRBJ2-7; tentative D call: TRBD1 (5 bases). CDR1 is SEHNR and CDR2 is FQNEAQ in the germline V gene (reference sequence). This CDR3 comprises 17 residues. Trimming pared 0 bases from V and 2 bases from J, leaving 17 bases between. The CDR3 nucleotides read TGTGCCAGCAGCTTAGCGCTCGGTTCGGGCAGGGCCTACGAGCAGTACTTC. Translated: CASSLALGSGRAYEQYF.

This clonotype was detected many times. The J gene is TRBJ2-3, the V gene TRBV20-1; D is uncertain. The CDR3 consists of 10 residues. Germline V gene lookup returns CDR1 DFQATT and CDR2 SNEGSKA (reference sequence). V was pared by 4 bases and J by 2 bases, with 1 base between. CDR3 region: CSATTDTQYF. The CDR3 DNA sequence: TGCAGTGCTACCACAGATACGCAGTATTTT.

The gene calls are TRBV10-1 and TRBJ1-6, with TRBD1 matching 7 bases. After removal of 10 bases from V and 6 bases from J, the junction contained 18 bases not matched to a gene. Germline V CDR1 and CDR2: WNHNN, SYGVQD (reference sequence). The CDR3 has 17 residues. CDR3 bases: TGCGCCATCGAAATCGCGGCGGGAGGGGGCTTTAATTCACCCCTCCACTTT. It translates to CAIEIAAGGGFNSPLHF.

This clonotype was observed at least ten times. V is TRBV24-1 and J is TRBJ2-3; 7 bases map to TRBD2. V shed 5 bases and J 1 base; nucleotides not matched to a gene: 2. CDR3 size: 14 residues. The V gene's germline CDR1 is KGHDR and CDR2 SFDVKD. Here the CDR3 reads CATSVAGGTDTQYF. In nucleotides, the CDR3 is TGTGCCACCAGTGTGGCGGGAGGCACAGATACGCAGTATTTT.

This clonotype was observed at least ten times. The CDR3 nucleotides read TGTGCCAGCAGGGAGCGGCTAGCGAACACCGGGGAGCTGTTTTTT. Protein: CASRERLANTGELFF. The rearrangement links TRBV3-1 to TRBJ2-2; maybe TRBD2 (5 bases). Germline lookup yields CDR1 LGHDT and CDR2 YNNKEL (reference sequence). Trimming stripped 6 bases from V and 0 bases from J, with 11 bases between. CDR3 length: 15 amino acids.

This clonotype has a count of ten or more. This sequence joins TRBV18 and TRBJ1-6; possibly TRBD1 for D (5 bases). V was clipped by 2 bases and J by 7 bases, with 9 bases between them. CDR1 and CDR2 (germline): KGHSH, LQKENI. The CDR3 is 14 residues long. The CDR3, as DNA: TGTGCCAGCTCACCATGGGGCGAGAATTCACCCCTCCACTTT. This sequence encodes CASSPWGENSPLHF.

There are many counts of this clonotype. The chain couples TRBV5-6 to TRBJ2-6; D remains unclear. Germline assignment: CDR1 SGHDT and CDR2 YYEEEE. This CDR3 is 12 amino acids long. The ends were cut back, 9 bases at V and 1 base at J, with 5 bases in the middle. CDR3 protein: CATGSGANVLTF. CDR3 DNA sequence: TGTGCCACTGGGTCTGGGGCCAACGTCCTGACTTTC.

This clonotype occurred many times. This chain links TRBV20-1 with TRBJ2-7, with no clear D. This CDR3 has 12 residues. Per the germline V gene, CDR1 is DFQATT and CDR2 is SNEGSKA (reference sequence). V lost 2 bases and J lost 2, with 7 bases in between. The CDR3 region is CSARQATYEQYF. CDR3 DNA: TGCAGTGCTAGACAAGCCACCTACGAGCAGTACTTC.

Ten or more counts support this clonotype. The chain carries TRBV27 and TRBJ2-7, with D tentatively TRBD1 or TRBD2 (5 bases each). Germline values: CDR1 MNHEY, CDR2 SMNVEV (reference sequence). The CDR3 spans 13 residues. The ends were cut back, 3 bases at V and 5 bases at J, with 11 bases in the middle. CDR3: CASSLGRANEQYF. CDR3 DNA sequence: TGTGCCAGCAGTTTGGGGCGGGCCAACGAGCAGTACTTC.

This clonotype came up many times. CDR3 in DNA: TGCGCCAGCAGCTTCGGACAGGGCGGCACTGAAGCTTTCTTT. This gives the protein CASSFGQGGTEAFF. This chain joins TRBV5-1 and TRBJ1-1; 8 nucleotides match TRBD1. The CDR3 has 14 amino acids. V dropped 2 bases and J dropped 4; count of bases not matched to a gene: 4. Germline V gene lookup returns CDR1 SGHRS and CDR2 YFSETQ.

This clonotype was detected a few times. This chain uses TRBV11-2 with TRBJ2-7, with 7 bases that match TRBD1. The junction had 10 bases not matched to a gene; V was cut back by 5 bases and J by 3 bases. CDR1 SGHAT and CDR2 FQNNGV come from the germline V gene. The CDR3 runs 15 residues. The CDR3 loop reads CASSQRGPTGYEQYF. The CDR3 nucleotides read TGTGCCAGCAGCCAGAGGGGGCCCACCGGCTACGAGCAGTACTTC.

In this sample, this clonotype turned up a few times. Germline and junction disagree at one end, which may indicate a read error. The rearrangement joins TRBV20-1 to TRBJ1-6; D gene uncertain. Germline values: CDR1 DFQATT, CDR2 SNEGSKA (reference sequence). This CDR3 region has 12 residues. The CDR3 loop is CSAPRVNSPLNF. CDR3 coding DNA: TGCAGTGCCCCCCGTGTGAATTCACCCCTCAACTTT.

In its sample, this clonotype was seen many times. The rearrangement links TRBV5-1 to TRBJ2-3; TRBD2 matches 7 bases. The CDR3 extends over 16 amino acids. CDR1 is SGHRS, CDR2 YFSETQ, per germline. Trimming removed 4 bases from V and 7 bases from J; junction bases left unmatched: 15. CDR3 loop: CASSPLTSPTPNTQYF. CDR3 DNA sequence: TGCGCCAGCAGCCCGCTGACTAGCCCGACTCCAAATACGCAGTATTTT.

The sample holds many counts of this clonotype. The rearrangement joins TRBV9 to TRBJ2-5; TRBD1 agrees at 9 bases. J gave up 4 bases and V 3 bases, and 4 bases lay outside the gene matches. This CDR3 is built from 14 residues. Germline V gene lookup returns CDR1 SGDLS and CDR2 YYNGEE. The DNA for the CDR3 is TGTGCCAGCAGCGCGGACAGGGGTGTAGAGACCCAGTACTTC. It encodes CASSADRGVETQYF.

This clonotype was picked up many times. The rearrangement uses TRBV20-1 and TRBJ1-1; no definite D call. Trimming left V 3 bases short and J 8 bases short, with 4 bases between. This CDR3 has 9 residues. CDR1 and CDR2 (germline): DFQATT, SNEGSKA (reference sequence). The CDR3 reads CSARTEAFF. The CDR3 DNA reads TGCAGTGCTAGGACAGAAGCTTTCTTT.

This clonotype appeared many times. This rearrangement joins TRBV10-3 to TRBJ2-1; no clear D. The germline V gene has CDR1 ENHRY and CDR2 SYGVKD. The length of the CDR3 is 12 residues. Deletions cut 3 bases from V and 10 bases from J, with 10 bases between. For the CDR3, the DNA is TGTGCCATCAGTGACCAGGTTGGGGAGCAGTTCTTC. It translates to CAISDQVGEQFF.

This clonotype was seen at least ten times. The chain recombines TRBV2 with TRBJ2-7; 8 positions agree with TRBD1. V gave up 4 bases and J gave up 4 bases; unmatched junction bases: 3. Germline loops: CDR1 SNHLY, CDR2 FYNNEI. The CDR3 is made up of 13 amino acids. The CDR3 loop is CASSAGGIYEQYF. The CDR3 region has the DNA TGTGCCAGCAGTGCAGGGGGCATTTACGAGCAGTACTTC.

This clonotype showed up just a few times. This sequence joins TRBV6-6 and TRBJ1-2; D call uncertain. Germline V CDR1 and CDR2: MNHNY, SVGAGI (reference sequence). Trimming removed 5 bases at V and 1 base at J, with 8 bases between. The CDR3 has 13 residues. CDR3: CASSRESNYGYTF. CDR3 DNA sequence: TGTGCCAGCAGTCGGGAAAGTAACTATGGCTACACCTTC.

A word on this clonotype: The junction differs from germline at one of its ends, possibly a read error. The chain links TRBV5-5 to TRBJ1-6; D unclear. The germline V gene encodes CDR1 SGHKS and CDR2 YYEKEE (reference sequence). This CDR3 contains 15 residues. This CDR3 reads CASSPVGRFDSPLNF. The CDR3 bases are TGTGCCAGCAGCCCGGTGGGTAGGTTTGATTCACCCCTCAACTTT.

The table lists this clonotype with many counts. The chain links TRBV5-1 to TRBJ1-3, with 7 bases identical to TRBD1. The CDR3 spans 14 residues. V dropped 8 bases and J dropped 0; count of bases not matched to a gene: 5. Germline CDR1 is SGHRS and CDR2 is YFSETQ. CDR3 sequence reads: CASRDSLSGNTIYF. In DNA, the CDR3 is TGCGCCAGTCGGGACAGCCTCTCTGGAAACACCATATATTTT. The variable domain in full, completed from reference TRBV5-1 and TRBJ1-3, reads KAGVTQTPRYLIKTRGQQVTLSCSPISGHRSVSWYQQTPGQGLQFLFEYFSETQRNKGNFPGRFSGRQFSNSRSEMNVSTLELGDSALYLCASRDSLSGNTIYFGEGSWLTVV.

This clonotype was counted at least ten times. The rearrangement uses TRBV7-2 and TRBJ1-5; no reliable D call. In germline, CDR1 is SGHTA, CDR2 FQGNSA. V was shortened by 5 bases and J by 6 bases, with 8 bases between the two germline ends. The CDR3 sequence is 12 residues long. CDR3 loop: CASSPAFQPQHF. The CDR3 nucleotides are TGTGCCAGCAGCCCCGCGTTTCAGCCCCAGCATTTT. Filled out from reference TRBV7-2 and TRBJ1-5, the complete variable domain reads GAGVSQSPSNKVTEKGKDVELRCDPISGHTALYWYRQSLGQGLEFLIYFQGNSAPDKSGLPSDRFSAERTGGSVSTLTIQRTQQEDSAVYLCASSPAFQPQHFGDGTRLSIL.

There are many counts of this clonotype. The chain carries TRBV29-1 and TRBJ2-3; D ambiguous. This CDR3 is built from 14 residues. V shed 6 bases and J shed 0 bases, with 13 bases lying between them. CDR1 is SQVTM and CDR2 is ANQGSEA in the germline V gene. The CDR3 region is CSVSQSTSTDTQYF. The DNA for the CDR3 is TGCAGCGTCTCTCAATCTACCAGCACAGATACGCAGTATTTT.

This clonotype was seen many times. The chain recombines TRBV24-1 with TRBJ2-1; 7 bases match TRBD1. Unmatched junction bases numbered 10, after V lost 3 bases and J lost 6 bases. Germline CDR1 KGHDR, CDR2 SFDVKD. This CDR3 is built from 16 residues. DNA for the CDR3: TGTGCCACCAGTGATACCACAGGGGTCCAGGGCAATGAGCAGTTCTTC. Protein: CATSDTTGVQGNEQFF.

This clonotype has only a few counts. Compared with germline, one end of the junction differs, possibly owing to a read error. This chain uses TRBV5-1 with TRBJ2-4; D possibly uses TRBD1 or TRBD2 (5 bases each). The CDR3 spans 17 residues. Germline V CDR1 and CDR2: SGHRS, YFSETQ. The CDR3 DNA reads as TGCGCCAGCAGCTCAACCGACAGCGCCCTAGCCAAAAAAATTCAGTACTTC. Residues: CASSSTDSALAKKIQYF.

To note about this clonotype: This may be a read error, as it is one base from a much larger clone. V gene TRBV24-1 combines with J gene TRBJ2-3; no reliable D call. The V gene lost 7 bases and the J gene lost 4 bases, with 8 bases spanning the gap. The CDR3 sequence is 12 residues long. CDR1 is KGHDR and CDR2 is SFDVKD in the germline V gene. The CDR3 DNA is TGTGCCACCAGCAAGAACGCAGATACGCAGTATTTT. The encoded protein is CATSKNADTQYF.

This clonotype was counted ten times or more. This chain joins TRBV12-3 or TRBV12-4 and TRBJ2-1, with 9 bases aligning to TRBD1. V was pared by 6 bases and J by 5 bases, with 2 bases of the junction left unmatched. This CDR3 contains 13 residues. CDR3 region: CASRDRGDNEQFF. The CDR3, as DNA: TGTGCCAGCAGGGACAGGGGTGACAATGAGCAGTTCTTC.

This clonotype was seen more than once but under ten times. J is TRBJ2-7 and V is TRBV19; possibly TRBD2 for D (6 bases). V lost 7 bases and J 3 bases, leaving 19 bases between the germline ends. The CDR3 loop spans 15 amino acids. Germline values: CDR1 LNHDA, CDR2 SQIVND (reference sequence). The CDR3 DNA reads TGTGCCAGTACCGGCAACGGGGGAAAGGGCTACGAGCAGTACTTC. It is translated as CASTGNGGKGYEQYF.

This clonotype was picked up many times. The CDR3 sequence: CASSPGTTYNEQFF. Written as DNA, the CDR3 is TGTGCCAGCAGTCCCGGGACTACTTACAATGAGCAGTTCTTC. The chain has TRBV12-3 or TRBV12-4 and TRBJ2-1; 7 nucleotides line up with TRBD2. This CDR3 is 14 amino acids long. The trim removed 5 bases at V and 4 bases at J, leaving 5 bases unmatched.

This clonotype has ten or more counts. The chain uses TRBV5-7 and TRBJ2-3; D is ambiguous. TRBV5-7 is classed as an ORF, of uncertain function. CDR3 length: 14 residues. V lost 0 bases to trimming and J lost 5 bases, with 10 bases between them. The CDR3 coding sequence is TGTGCCAGCAGCTTGGAGGCTCGTGGAGATACGCAGTATTTT. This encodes CASSLEARGDTQYF.

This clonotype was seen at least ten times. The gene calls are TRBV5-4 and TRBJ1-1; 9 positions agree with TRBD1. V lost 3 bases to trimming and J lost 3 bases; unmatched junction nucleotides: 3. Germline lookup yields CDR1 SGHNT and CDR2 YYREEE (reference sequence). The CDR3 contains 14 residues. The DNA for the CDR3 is TGTGCCAGCAGCTGGGGACAGGGTGACACTGAAGCTTTCTTT. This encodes CASSWGQGDTEAFF.